This T cell receptor (beta chain) stems from a study of T cells after yellow fever vaccination. The CDR3 length is 16 residues. Germline-derived CDR1 and CDR2 are MNHEY and SVGAGI. The V gene lost 4 bases and the J gene lost 3 bases, with 18 bases spanning the gap. General study findings and limits: Among primary-vaccination clones, most reappeared after the booster, at about 95% for CD4 and 88% for CD8.

This clonotype has more than one count but fewer than ten. For TCR, cDNA came from 5'RACE template switching, which added a universal primer site and UMIs. TCRdb fed the 5' RACE reads into MiXCR, producing one record per CDR3 protein. The data hold roughly 100,000 distinct CDR3 sequences, with roughly 10% observed a single time. Sample: CD8+ T cells not binding an NS4B(214-222) dextramer, sorted from PBMCs, taken less than 16 days after the first yellow fever vaccination. The chain joins TRBV6-5 to TRBJ1-2; D possibly corresponds to TRBD1 (5 bases). The TCR originated in a man aged 18 to 30 who received the YFV17D yellow fever vaccine. The CDR3 loop is CASSWGPGGVDYGYTF. CDR3 DNA sequence: TGTGCCAGCAGTTGGGGTCCGGGAGGGGTGGACTATGGCTACACCTTC.